This section outlines one TCR beta chain sequence together with its context. The sample belongs to a study of blood T cell repertoires in COVID-19. Cohort allocation depended upon clinical history that participants reported. Assay used: immunoSEQ multiplex PCR; TCRdb lists only in-frame clones, some missing. Among around 310,000 clones listed, nearly 90% were seen once. The V end lost 4 bases, the J end lost 8 bases, and 15 bases lay between the germline ends. From germline, CDR1 is MDHEN and CDR2 SYDVKM. The CDR3 spans 14 residues. Sequencing input: PBMCs or T cells enriched from blood (not recorded which). This receptor was identified in a woman aged 25 to 39 who had recovered from COVID-19. The chain couples TRBV28 to TRBJ2-1, with D hard to call. CDR3 sequence reads: CASSSPRGLDEQFF. The CDR3, as DNA: TGTGCCAGCAGTTCCCCCCGAGGATTGGATGAGCAGTTCTTC.